This T cell receptor (beta chain) was identified during a study of blood T cell repertoires in COVID-19. Study context: Sites in the United States, Italy and Spain provided acute and convalescent COVID-19 samples.

Germline CDR1 ENHRY, CDR2 SYGVKD. The junction had 6 bases not matched to a gene; V was cut back by 5 bases and J by 6 bases. The CDR3 consists of 13 residues. Sequencing was performed with immunoSEQ multiplex PCR; in TCRdb, only in-frame clones are kept and a portion is missing. Of about 160,000 clones listed, around 77% are singletons. The sample consisted of peripheral blood. The rearrangement uses TRBV10-3 and TRBJ1-2, with 7 bases matching TRBD1. The source of this sequence is a man aged 65 to 79 with acute or convalescent COVID-19. The DNA for the CDR3 is TGTGCCATCAGTAGCTTGGACAGGAATGGCTACACCTTC. This sequence encodes CAISSLDRNGYTF.